These 8 T cell receptor beta chains originate from one sample sequenced in a study of response to subunit inactivated influenza vaccine. TCRdb analysed the RT-PCR reads with MiXCR anew, one entry per CDR3 protein. Here the sample spans fewer than 350,000 distinct CDR3 sequences, just over 20% being singletons. The source material was PBMCs from blood, sampled approximately 20 months after vaccination. Receptors originate from a man between 50 and 75 years old who received an inactivated influenza vaccine.

The genes are TRBV11-2 and TRBJ2-2, with D possibly TRBD2 on 5 matching bases. Deletions cut 6 bases from V and 3 bases from J, with 14 bases between. This CDR3 is built from 15 residues. CDR1 SGHAT and CDR2 FQNNGV come from the germline V gene. CDR3 loop: CASRPTRGYTGELFF. DNA for the CDR3: TGTGCCAGCAGGCCCACCCGGGGTTACACCGGGGAGCTGTTTTTT.

In its sample, this clonotype was seen a few times. The rearrangement links TRBV30 to TRBJ1-6; 10 positions match TRBD1. The trim removed 4 bases at V and 10 bases at J, leaving 10 bases unmatched. The CDR3 sequence is 15 residues long. Germline lookup yields CDR1 GTSNPN and CDR2 SVGIG (reference sequence). Here the CDR3 reads CAWKKVTGGQSPLHF. CDR3 bases: TGTGCCTGGAAAAAGGTGACAGGGGGCCAATCACCCCTCCACTTT.

This chain connects TRBV7-2 to TRBJ2-2; 10 positions agree with TRBD2. The CDR3 is made up of 16 amino acids. Per germline, CDR1 SGHTA and CDR2 FQGNSA. V shed 1 base, J shed 6 bases, and the junction held 5 bases outside the gene matches. The CDR3 DNA reads TGTGCCAGCAGCTTAGTCCCTAGCGGGAGCTCCGGGGAGCTGTTTTTT. It encodes CASSLVPSGSSGELFF.

V usage is TRBV4-3 and J usage is TRBJ2-3, with 7 nucleotides matching TRBD2. The CDR3 runs 15 residues. CDR1 and CDR2 (germline): LGHNA, YSLEER. The trim removed 5 bases at V and 3 bases at J, leaving 8 bases unmatched. The CDR3 nucleotides are TGCGCCAGCAGCTCTCGCGGGGGAATGACAGATACGCAGTATTTT. Protein product: CASSSRGGMTDTQYF.

The V gene is TRBV7-2, the J gene TRBJ2-7; D is undetermined. The CDR3 covers 15 residues. The V and J ends lost 3 bases and 4 bases respectively, with 16 bases between them. Germline CDR1 and CDR2: SGHTA and FQGNSA. The CDR3 DNA reads as TGTGCCAGCAGCTTCCGACCGGGCCTGATTTACGAGCAGTACTTC. Translated, it gives CASSFRPGLIYEQYF. Supplemented by reference TRBV7-2 and TRBJ2-7, the full variable domain reads GAGVSQSPSNKVTEKGKDVELRCDPISGHTALYWYRQSLGQGLEFLIYFQGNSAPDKSGLPSDRFSAERTGGSVSTLTIQRTQQEDSAVYLCASSFRPGLIYEQYFGPGTRLTVT.

This clonotype was detected only a few times. This chain links TRBV10-3 with TRBJ1-5, with D possibly being TRBD1 (5 bases). The V end was cut by 6 bases, the J end by 0 bases, with 12 bases between. Germline CDR1 is ENHRY and CDR2 is SYGVKD. CDR3 length equals 15 residues. In DNA form, the CDR3 reads TGTGCCATCAGGCCGGGACCGAATAGCAATCAGCCCCAGCATTTT. Amino acids: CAIRPGPNSNQPQHF.

This clonotype was picked up many times. The chain is built from TRBV10-3 and TRBJ2-7, with 10 bases that match TRBD1. The length of the CDR3 is 14 residues. V was pared by 2 bases and J by 2 bases, with 0 bases of the junction left unmatched. Looked up from germline, CDR1 is ENHRY and CDR2 is SYGVKD. The chain's CDR3 is CAISEDRGPYEQYF. The DNA of the CDR3 is TGTGCCATCAGTGAGGACAGGGGGCCCTACGAGCAGTACTTC.

V is TRBV5-5 and J is TRBJ2-7; TRBD2 aligns across 7 bases. This CDR3 is built from 17 residues. Germline values: CDR1 SGHKS, CDR2 YYEKEE (reference sequence). J lost 3 bases, V lost 2 bases, and 14 bases had no gene match. CDR3 loop: CASSFWGGERGSYEQYF. CDR3 nucleotides: TGTGCCAGCAGCTTTTGGGGTGGCGAGCGGGGAAGCTACGAGCAGTACTTC.